Listed below are T cell receptor beta chains from one sample, sequenced in a study of blood T cell repertoires in COVID-19. Only in-frame clones appear in the TCRdb table, and some are missing; sequencing was by immunoSEQ multiplex PCR. Of some 240,000 clones listed, 65% to 90% are singletons. The source material was peripheral blood. The receptors shown here come from a woman in her seventies with COVID-19, enrolled during active disease. Each CDR3 is given with its conserved first and last residue. Each record gives: V gene, D gene, J gene, clone size, CDR3 length, CDR3 DNA, CDR3 protein. The D gene is left open where the match is weak. The size of a clone is reported for some rows only, either as once, few or many, or as a class for expanded clones.

>TRBV19|NA|TRBJ1-5|NA|13
TGTGCCAGTAGTCAGGGGACATATCAGCCCCAGCATTTT
CASSQGTYQPQHF
>TRBV7-2|NA|TRBJ1-5|once|15
TGTGCCAGCAGCTTAGATGGGGCAGGCAATCAGCCCCAGCATTTT
CASSLDGAGNQPQHF
>TRBV7-8|TRBD2|TRBJ2-6|once|18
TGTGCCAGCAGCCCCCCTCTAGCGGGAGATCCGGGGGCCAACGTCCTGACTTTC
CASSPPLAGDPGANVLTF
>TRBV7-2|TRBD1|TRBJ1-5|NA|16
TGTGCCAGCAGCTGGCGGGACAGGGGGGGCAATCAGCCCCAGCATTTT
CASSWRDRGGNQPQHF
>TRBV24-1|TRBD2|TRBJ2-2|few|13
TGTGCCCCAAAGCGGGGGAACACCGGGGAGCTGTTTTTT
CAPKRGNTGELFF
>TRBV2|NA|TRBJ1-5|NA|15
TGTGCCAGCACCTCACAGGGAGGGCCAAATCAGCCCCAGCATTTT
CASTSQGGPNQPQHF
>TRBV5-4|TRBD2|TRBJ2-1|NA|17
TGTGCCAGCAGCTTTGGTGCTAGCGGGGGGAATTATGGTGAGCAGTTCTTC
CASSFGASGGNYGEQFF
>TRBV2|NA|TRBJ1-4|NA|16
TGTGCCAGCAGCGACAACCCAGGGGCAACTAATGAAAAACTGTTTTTT
CASSDNPGATNEKLFF
>TRBV19|NA|TRBJ1-4|few|17
TGTGCCAGTAGTGATTCGAAAACAGTTGCAACTAATGAAAAACTGTTTTTT
CASSDSKTVATNEKLFF
>TRBV7-2|TRBD2|TRBJ2-4|NA|14
TGTGCCAGCAGCTTAGATCGGCTAGCGGGAGGGCCACGCTTC
CASSLDRLAGGPRF
>TRBV5-5|TRBD1|TRBJ1-6|NA|15
TGTGCCAGCAGCCCGGGGACAGGCTACAATTCACCCCTCCACTTT
CASSPGTGYNSPLHF
>TRBV29-1|NA|TRBJ1-1|many|14
TGCAGCGCCAATCCGACAGCCGCCGTGGGTGAAGCTTTCTTT
CSANPTAAVGEAFF
>TRBV19|TRBD1|TRBJ1-1|NA|15
TGTGCCAGTATCCCGCGGACAGGGCTCCACACTGAAGCTTTCTTT
CASIPRTGLHTEAFF
>TRBV11-3|TRBD1|TRBJ1-1|few|14
TGTGCCAGCAGCTTACAGGGGGCGGGCACTGAAGCTTTCTTT
CASSLQGAGTEAFF
>TRBV4-2|NA|TRBJ2-7|NA|14
TGTGCCAGCAGCCAAGAGAGACAGTTTTACGAGCAGTACTTC
CASSQERQFYEQYF
>TRBV7-2|NA|TRBJ2-1|NA|15
TGTGCCAGCAGCTCACGCAGGTTCGGAAACAATGAGCAGTTCTTC
CASSSRRFGNNEQFF
>TRBV7-8|NA|TRBJ1-2|NA|15
TGTGCCAGCAGCTTAGTGGGCCGGGGGGACTATGGCTACACCTTC
CASSLVGRGDYGYTF
>TRBV5-1|NA|TRBJ2-7|NA|14
TGCGCCAGCTTCCGGGATTCGGGCAACTACGAGCAGTACTTC
CASFRDSGNYEQYF
>TRBV5-1|TRBD1|TRBJ2-3|NA|16
TGCGCCAGCAGCACCCAGGGGGCCTCTAGCACAGATACGCAGTATTTT
CASSTQGASSTDTQYF
>TRBV5-1|TRBD2|TRBJ2-1|NA|14
TGCGCCACGCAAGGACTAGCGGGGGGCAATGAGCAGTTCTTC
CATQGLAGGNEQFF
>TRBV4-1|NA|TRBJ2-1|NA|15
TGCGCCAGCAGCCAAGATTGGCCTAGTTGGAATGAGCAGTTCTTC
CASSQDWPSWNEQFF
>TRBV20-1|NA|TRBJ1-1|few|10
TGCAGTGCGTCACAGCGGGAAGCTTTCTTT
CSASQREAFF